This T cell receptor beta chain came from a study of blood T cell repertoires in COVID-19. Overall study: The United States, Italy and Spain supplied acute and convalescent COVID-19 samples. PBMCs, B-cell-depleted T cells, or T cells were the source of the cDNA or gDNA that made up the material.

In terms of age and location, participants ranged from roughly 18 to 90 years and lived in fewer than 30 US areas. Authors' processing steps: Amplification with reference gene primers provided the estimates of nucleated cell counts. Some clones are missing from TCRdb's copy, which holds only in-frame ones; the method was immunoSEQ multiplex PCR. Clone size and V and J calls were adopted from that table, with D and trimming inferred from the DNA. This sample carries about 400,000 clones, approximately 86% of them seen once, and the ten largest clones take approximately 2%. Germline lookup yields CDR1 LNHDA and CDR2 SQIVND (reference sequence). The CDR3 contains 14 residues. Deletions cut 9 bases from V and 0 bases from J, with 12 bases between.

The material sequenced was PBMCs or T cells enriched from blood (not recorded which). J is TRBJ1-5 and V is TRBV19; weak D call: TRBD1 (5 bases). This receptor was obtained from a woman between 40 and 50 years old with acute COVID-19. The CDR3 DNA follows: TGTGCCAGCTACCCGGGACTTAGCAATCAGCCCCAGCATTTT. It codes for CASYPGLSNQPQHF.